These 7 T cell receptor beta chains came from one sample sequenced in a study of T cells of healthy individuals. TCRdb called the 5' RACE reads again in MiXCR, with one record for every CDR3 protein. The table includes some 100,000 distinct CDR3 sequences, approximately 15% detected once. The receptors shown here come from a human donor in good health.

The sample holds many counts of this clonotype. At one end the junction does not follow the germline gene, possibly because of a read error. The chain links TRBV6-4 to TRBJ1-2; TRBD1 might be the D (6 bases). The CDR3 is made up of 14 amino acids. The germline CDR1 and CDR2 sequences are MRHNA and SNTAGT. The CDR3 here is CAISRGDTNYGYTF. Written as DNA, the CDR3 is TGTGCCATCAGTCGCGGGGACACGAACTATGGCTACACCTTC.

This clonotype was seen more than once but under ten times. This chain uses TRBV6-2 or TRBV6-3 with TRBJ2-7, with 8 nucleotides matching TRBD1. The length of the CDR3 is 13 residues. Germline CDR1 MNHEY, CDR2 SVGEGT. V shed 5 bases and J 7 bases; nucleotides not matched to a gene: 7. CDR3 nucleotides: TGTGCCAGCAGTGGACAGGGTGAGGCGGAGCAGTACTTC. Translated, it gives CASSGQGEAEQYF.

This clonotype came up a few times. The V gene is TRBV7-9, the J gene TRBJ2-3, with TRBD1 matching over 9 bases. The germline gives CDR1 SEHNR, CDR2 FQNEAQ (reference sequence). The CDR3 length is 14 residues. Losses at the gene ends were 5 bases for V and 4 bases for J; bases not matched to a gene: 4. CDR3 in amino acids: CASSTGTGPDTQYF. The CDR3 DNA reads TGTGCCAGCAGCACCGGGACAGGGCCAGATACGCAGTATTTT.

This chain joins TRBV20-1 and TRBJ2-3; 8 bases match TRBD1. The CDR3 has 13 amino acids. Germline V gives CDR1 DFQATT, CDR2 SNEGSKA (reference sequence). V trimming: 8 bases; J trimming: 1 base; junction bases outside the gene matches: 5. The CDR3 DNA sequence: TGCAGTCCACCGGGACAGGGCACAGATACGCAGTATTTT. It specifies CSPPGQGTDTQYF.

This clonotype was seen a few times. V usage is TRBV7-2 and J usage is TRBJ1-4, with D perhaps matching TRBD1 (6 bases). V was clipped by 3 bases and J by 10 bases, with 15 bases between them. This CDR3 region has 14 residues. Germline V gene data show CDR1 as SGHTA and CDR2 as FQGNSA. The CDR3 sequence is CASSFGAGESKLFF. In nucleotides, the CDR3 is TGTGCCAGCAGCTTTGGGGCAGGGGAATCAAAACTGTTTTTT.

This chain uses TRBV7-9 with TRBJ1-3; no firm D call. CDR3 length equals 15 residues. V lost 4 bases, J lost 2 bases, and 12 bases lay in between. The germline CDR1 and CDR2 sequences are SEHNR and FQNEAQ (reference sequence). The CDR3 is CASSSQKLPGNTIYF. CDR3 coding DNA: TGTGCCAGCAGCTCGCAGAAATTGCCTGGAAACACCATATATTTT.

In this sample, this clonotype turned up a few times. The genes are TRBV7-9 and TRBJ2-1; 7 bases agree with TRBD2. Germline V lookup: CDR1 SEHNR, CDR2 FQNEAQ (reference sequence). There are 14 residues in the CDR3. V lost 1 base, J lost 7 bases, and 4 bases stayed unmatched. DNA for the CDR3: TGTGCCAGCAGCTTAGGACTAGCAGGGAATGAGCAGTTCTTC. It specifies CASSLGLAGNEQFF. The whole variable domain, remainder taken from reference TRBV7-9 and TRBJ2-1, is DTGVSQNPRHKITKRGQNVTFRCDPISEHNRLYWYRQTLGQGPEFLTYFQNEAQLEKSRLLSDRFSAERPKGSFSTLEIQRTEQGDSAMYLCASSLGLAGNEQFFGPGTRLTVL.